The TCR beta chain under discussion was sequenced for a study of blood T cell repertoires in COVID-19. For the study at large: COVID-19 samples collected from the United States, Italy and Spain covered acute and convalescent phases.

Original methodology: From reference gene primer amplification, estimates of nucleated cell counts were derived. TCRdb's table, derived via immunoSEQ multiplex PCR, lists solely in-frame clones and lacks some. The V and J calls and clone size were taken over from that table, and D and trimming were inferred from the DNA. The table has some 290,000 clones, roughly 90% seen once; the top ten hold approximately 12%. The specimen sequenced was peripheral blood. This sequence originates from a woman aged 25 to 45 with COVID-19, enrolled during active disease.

The CDR3 is CASSPRKGTSGGVLDTQYF. For the CDR3, the DNA is TGTGCCAGCAGCCCGAGAAAAGGGACTAGCGGCGGGGTTTTGGATACGCAGTATTTT. The V call is TRBV3-1 (or the pseudogene TRBV3-2), the J call TRBJ2-3; 11 nucleotides align to TRBD2. The trim removed 4 bases at V and 6 bases at J, leaving 18 bases unmatched. Germline V gives CDR1 LGHDT, CDR2 YNNKEL (reference sequence). This CDR3 has 19 residues.